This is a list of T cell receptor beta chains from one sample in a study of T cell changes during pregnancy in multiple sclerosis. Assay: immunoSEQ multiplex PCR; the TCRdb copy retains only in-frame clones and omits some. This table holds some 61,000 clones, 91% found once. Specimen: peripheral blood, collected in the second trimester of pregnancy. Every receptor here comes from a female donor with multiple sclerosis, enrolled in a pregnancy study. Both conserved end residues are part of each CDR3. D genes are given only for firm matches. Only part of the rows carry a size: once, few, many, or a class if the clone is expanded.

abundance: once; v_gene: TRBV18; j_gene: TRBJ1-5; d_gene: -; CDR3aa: CASSQGTRGGNQPQHF; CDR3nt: TGTGCCAGCTCCCAAGGGACACGGGGGGGCAATCAGCCCCAGCATTTT
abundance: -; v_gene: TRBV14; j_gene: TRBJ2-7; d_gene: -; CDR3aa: CASRNSGTLFYEQYF; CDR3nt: TGTGCCAGCAGGAATTCCGGGACACTTTTTTACGAGCAGTACTTC
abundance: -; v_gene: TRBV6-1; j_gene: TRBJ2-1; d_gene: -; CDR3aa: CASSESAPLFGTPVVGNEQFF; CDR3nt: TGTGCCAGCAGTGAATCGGCCCCACTTTTCGGGACTCCTGTGGTTGGCAATGAGCAGTTCTTC
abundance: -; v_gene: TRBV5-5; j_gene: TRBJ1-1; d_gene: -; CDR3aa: CASSLSQRNTEAFF; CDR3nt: TGTGCCAGCAGCTTGTCTCAGCGTAACACTGAAGCTTTCTTT
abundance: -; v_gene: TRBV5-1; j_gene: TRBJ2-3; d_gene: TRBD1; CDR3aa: CASSPGQVRSTDTQYF; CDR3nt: TGCGCCAGCAGCCCCGGACAGGTCCGCAGCACAGATACGCAGTATTTT
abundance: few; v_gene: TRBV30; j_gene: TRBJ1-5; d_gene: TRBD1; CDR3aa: CAWSRDRGFGQPQHF; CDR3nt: TGTGCCTGGAGTCGAGACAGGGGATTCGGACAGCCCCAGCATTTT
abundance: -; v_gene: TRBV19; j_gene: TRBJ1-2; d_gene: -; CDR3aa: CASSIGAGGDGYTF; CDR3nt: TGTGCCAGTAGTATAGGTGCGGGGGGAGATGGCTACACCTTC
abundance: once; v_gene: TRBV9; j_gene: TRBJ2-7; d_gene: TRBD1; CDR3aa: CASSPGTGVYEQYF; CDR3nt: TGTGCCAGCAGCCCGGGGACAGGGGTCTACGAGCAGTACTTC
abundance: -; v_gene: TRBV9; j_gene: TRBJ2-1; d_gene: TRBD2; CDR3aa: CASSVAGLAMREQFF; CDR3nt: TGTGCCAGCAGCGTAGCAGGACTAGCGATGAGGGAGCAGTTCTTC
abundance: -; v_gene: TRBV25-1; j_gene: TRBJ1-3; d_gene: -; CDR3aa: CASSEWGGGGNTIYF; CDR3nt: TGTGCCAGCAGTGAGTGGGGGGGAGGTGGAAACACCATATATTTT
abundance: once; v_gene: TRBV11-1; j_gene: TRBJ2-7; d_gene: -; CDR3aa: CASRPDTYEQYF; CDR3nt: TGTGCCAGCAGGCCGGACACCTACGAGCAGTACTTC
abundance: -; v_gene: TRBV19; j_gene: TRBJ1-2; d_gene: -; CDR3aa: CASSISGYGYTF; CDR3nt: TGTGCCAGTAGTATATCAGGGTATGGCTACACCTTC
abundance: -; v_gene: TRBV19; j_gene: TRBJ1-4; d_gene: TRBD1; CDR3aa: CASSNGQGGGKLFF; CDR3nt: TGTGCCAGTAGTAACGGACAGGGGGGCGGAAAACTGTTTTTT
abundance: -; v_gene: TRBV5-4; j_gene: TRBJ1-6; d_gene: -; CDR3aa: CASSLQKLGSSSPLHF; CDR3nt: TGTGCCAGCAGCCTACAAAAGCTGGGCTCATCTTCACCCCTCCACTTT
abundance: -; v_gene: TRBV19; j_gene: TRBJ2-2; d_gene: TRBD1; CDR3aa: CASSPLTGSTGELFF; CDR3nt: TGTGCCAGTAGTCCGCTGACAGGGAGCACCGGGGAGCTGTTTTTT
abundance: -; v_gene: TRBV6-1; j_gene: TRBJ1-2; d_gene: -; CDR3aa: CASSGLPDYGYTF; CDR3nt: TGTGCCAGCAGTGGTCTCCCCGACTATGGCTACACCTTC
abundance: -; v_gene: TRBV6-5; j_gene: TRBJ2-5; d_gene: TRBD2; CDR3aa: CASRERGAGETQYF; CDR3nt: TGTGCCAGCAGGGAGCGGGGGGCGGGGGAGACCCAGTACTTC
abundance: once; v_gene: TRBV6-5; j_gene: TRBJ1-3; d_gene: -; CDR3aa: CASSLDRDSGNTIYF; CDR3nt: TGTGCCAGCAGCCTTGACAGAGACTCTGGAAACACCATATATTTT
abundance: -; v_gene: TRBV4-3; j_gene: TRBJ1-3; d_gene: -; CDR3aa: CASSQESSGPINTIYF; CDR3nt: TGCGCCAGCAGTCAAGAATCCAGCGGGCCTATAAACACCATATATTTT
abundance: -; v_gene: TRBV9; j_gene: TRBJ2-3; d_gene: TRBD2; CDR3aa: CASSLGLAGVRTDTQYF; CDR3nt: TGTGCCAGCAGCTTGGGACTAGCGGGGGTTCGCACAGATACGCAGTATTTT
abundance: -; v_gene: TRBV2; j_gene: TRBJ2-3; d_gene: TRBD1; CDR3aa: CASSGQGARRTDTQYF; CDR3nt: TGTGCCAGCAGTGGACAGGGGGCGCGGAGAACAGATACGCAGTATTTT
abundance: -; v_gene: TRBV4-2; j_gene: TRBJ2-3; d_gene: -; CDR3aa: CASSQDQASGTDTQYF; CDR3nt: TGTGCCAGCAGCCAAGATCAGGCTAGCGGCACAGATACGCAGTATTTT
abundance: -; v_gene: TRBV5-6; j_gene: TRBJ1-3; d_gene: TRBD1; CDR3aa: CASRSSEGDSFYSGNTIYF; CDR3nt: TGTGCCAGCAGGTCCAGCGAGGGGGACAGTTTTTACTCTGGAAACACCATATATTTT
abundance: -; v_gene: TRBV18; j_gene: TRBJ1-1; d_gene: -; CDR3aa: CASSLGVPTEAFF; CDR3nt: TGTGCCAGCTCACTAGGGGTCCCCACTGAAGCTTTCTTT
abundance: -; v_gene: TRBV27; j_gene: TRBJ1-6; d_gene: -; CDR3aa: CASSLSWQGGNSPLHF; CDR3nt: TGTGCCAGCAGTTTAAGTTGGCAGGGAGGGAATTCACCCCTCCACTTT
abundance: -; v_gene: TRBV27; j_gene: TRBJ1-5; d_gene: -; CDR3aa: CASSLTGTSNQPQHF; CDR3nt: TGTGCCAGCAGTTTAACAGGGACTAGCAATCAGCCCCAGCATTTT
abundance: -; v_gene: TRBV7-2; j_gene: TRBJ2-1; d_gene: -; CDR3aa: CASSLEDRGLPYNEQFF; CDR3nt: TGTGCCAGCAGCTTAGAGGATAGGGGCCTACCCTACAATGAGCAGTTCTTC
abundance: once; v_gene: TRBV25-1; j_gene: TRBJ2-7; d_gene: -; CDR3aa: CASTGSYGQYF; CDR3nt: TGTGCCAGCACAGGCAGCTACGGGCAGTACTTC
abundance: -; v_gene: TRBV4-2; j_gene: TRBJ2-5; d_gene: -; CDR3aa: CASSQDPQAQETQYF; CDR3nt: TGTGCCAGCAGCCAAGATCCGCAGGCCCAAGAGACCCAGTACTTC